The 6 T cell receptor beta chains presented below share a single source sample, sequenced in a study of identical twins. MiXCR was run by TCRdb on the 5' RACE reads, yielding one entry per CDR3 protein. Among about 890,000 distinct CDR3 sequences listed, around 12% were seen once. This sample also appeared in a second study, on yellow fever vaccine responses in identical twins.

Sequencing input: PBMCs. The receptor set was obtained from a woman between 18 and 29 years old in good health.

This clonotype showed up just a few times. This chain links TRBV2 with TRBJ2-5; TRBD1 matches 10 bases. The germline V gene encodes CDR1 SNHLY and CDR2 FYNNEI. Germline trimming cut 4 bases from V and 5 bases from J; bases unmatched to any gene: 4. This CDR3 is built from 14 residues. The DNA of the CDR3 is TGTGCCAGCAGTGGACAGGGGGCGCGTGAGACCCAGTACTTC. It specifies CASSGQGARETQYF.

This clonotype was observed a handful of times. The chain has TRBV5-1 and TRBJ2-1; the match to TRBD2 covers 14 bases. Trimming took 3 bases from V and 8 from J; bases not matched to a gene: 7. The CDR3 runs to 16 residues. In germline, CDR1 is SGHRS, CDR2 YFSETQ. CDR3 DNA sequence: TGCGCCAGCAGCTCGGGACTAGCGGGAGAGGCCGATGAGCAGTTCTTC. Residues: CASSSGLAGEADEQFF. Drawing the rest from reference TRBV5-1 and TRBJ2-1, the complete variable domain is KAGVTQTPRYLIKTRGQQVTLSCSPISGHRSVSWYQQTPGQGLQFLFEYFSETQRNKGNFPGRFSGRQFSNSRSEMNVSTLELGDSALYLCASSSGLAGEADEQFFGPGTRLTVL.

This clonotype was detected only a few times. V and J are TRBV20-1 and TRBJ2-5; TRBD2 agrees at 9 bases. The CDR3 runs to 16 residues. Trimming took 1 base from V and 5 from J; bases not matched to a gene: 11. From germline, CDR1 is DFQATT and CDR2 SNEGSKA (reference sequence). CDR3 sequence: CSARVYGSGSRETQYF. DNA for the CDR3: TGCAGTGCTAGAGTATATGGTAGCGGGAGTCGGGAGACCCAGTACTTC.

The CDR3 DNA is TGTGCCAGCAGCCTGGACAGGGGGTATTCACCCCTCCACTTT. Protein sequence: CASSLDRGYSPLHF. The rearrangement joins TRBV12-3 or TRBV12-4 to TRBJ1-6; 10 nucleotides align to TRBD1. The CDR3 spans 14 residues. V was pared by 6 bases and J by 8 bases, with 4 bases of the junction left unmatched.

The genes are TRBV3-1 and TRBJ2-2; D unresolved. The length of the CDR3 is 12 residues. Germline V gene data show CDR1 as LGHDT and CDR2 as YNNKEL (reference sequence). The germline V and J ends were trimmed by 3 bases and 7 bases, with 6 bases remaining between them. CDR3 coding DNA: TGTGCCAGCAGCCATAGGTTCGGGGAGCTGTTTTTT. Translation gives CASSHRFGELFF.

This clonotype turned up a few times. This chain links TRBV5-1 with TRBJ2-3; 9 bases align to TRBD2. The trim removed 3 bases at V and 7 bases at J, leaving 15 bases unmatched. The CDR3 totals 17 residues. The germline gives CDR1 SGHRS, CDR2 YFSETQ. DNA for the CDR3: TGCGCCAGCAGCTCCCCTGGGATAGCGGGAGTAGGAAATACGCAGTATTTT. Its protein product is CASSSPGIAGVGNTQYF. Looking up the rest from reference TRBV5-1 and TRBJ2-3 gives the full variable domain: KAGVTQTPRYLIKTRGQQVTLSCSPISGHRSVSWYQQTPGQGLQFLFEYFSETQRNKGNFPGRFSGRQFSNSRSEMNVSTLELGDSALYLCASSSPGIAGVGNTQYFGPGTRLTVL.